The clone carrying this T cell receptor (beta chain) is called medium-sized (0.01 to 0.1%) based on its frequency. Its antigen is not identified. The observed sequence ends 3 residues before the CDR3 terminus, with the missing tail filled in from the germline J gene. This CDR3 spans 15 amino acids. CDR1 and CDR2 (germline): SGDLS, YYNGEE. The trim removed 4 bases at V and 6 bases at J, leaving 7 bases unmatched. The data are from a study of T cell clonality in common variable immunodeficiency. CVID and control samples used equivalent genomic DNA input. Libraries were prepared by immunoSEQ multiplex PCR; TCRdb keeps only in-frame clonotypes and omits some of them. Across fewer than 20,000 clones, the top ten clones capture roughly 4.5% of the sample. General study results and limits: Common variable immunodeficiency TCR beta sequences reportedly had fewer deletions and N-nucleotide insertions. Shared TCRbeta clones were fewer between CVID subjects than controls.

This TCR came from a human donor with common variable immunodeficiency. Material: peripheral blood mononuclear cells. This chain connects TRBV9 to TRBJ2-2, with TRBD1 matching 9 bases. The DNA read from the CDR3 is TGTGCCAGCAGCTTCACGGGACAGGGATCCGGGGAG. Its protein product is CASSFTGQGSGE. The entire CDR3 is CASSFTGQGSGELFF.